This TCR beta chain was documented in a study of blood T cell repertoires in COVID-19. Background on the study: Sites across the United States, Italy and Spain contributed samples from acute and convalescent COVID-19.

Germline V gene data show CDR1 as SGHAT and CDR2 as FQNNGV. The CDR3 consists of 17 residues. V dropped 5 bases and J dropped 0; count of bases not matched to a gene: 10. As processed by the authors: Estimates of nucleated cell counts were drawn from the amplification of reference gene primers. The repertoire was sequenced with immunoSEQ multiplex PCR; TCRdb's copy has only in-frame clones and lacks some. V, J and clone size are those of that table, while D and trimming were read from the DNA. The sample shows 95,000 or so clones, 81% of them seen only once. This sequence originates from a man older than 75 with active or convalescent COVID-19. Input material: peripheral blood. The chain links TRBV11-2 to TRBJ1-5; 7 bases fit TRBD1. Here the CDR3 DNA reads TGTGCCAGCAGCCGTTCGACAGGGTCGTATAGCAATCAGCCCCAGCATTTT. Translation: CASSRSTGSYSNQPQHF.